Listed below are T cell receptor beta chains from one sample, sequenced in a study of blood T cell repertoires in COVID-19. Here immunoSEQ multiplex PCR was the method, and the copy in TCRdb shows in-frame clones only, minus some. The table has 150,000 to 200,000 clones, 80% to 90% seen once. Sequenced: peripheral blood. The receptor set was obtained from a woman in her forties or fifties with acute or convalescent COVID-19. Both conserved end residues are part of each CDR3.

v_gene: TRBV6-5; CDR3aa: CASGQGRSEQYF
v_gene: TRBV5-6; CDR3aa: CASSLVWDSGGYTF
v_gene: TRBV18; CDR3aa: CASSPPGLGYNEQFF
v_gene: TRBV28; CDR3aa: CASKDRVLWHLHF
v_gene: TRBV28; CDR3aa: CASSPGDRAYNEQFF
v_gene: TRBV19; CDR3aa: CASSISTRSLNQPQHF
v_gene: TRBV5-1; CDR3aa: CASASGRMDTQYF
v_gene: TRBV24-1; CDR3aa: CATSDFSDTRNTIYF
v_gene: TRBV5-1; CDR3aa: CASSLQGAEQYF
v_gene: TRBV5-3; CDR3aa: CARSLLGGGCSYNEQFF
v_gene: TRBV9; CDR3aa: CASSGEDRHSGNTIYF
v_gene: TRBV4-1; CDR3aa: CASSPPGLDNEQFF
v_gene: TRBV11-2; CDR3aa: CASSPERTGSPLHF
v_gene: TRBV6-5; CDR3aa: CASSYLFQSGLGGYTF